One and the same sample provided the 14 T cell receptor beta chains below, sequenced in a study of CD8 T cells in Susac syndrome. A quantity of about 0.5 to 1 ug RNA underwent reverse transcription using random hexamers. TCRdb passed the immunoSEQ multiplex PCR reads through MiXCR, listing each CDR3 protein once. The repertoire holds about 110,000 distinct CDR3 sequences, with 94% as singletons. The sequenced sample was CD8+ T cells from PBMCs. The receptor set was obtained from a human donor with Susac syndrome.

The rearrangement joins TRBV5-6 to TRBJ2-6, with 8 bases matching TRBD1. The junction had 8 bases not matched to a gene; V was cut back by 3 bases and J by 3 bases. Germline CDR1 is SGHDT and CDR2 is YYEEEE. The CDR3 covers 17 residues. Here the CDR3 DNA reads TGTGCCAGCAGCTCTGCCAGGGGGCCCCTTGGGGCCAACGTCCTGACTTTC. Residues: CASSSARGPLGANVLTF.

The rearrangement uses TRBV9 and TRBJ1-2, with D maybe TRBD1 (6 bases). Germline lookup yields CDR1 SGDLS and CDR2 YYNGEE. There are 14 residues in the CDR3. V was clipped by 0 bases and J by 7 bases, with 13 bases between them. The CDR3 is CASSVGGGAGGYTF. CDR3 nucleotides: TGTGCCAGCAGCGTAGGGGGGGGCGCAGGTGGCTACACCTTC.

The chain links TRBV29-1 to TRBJ2-7, with 7 bases lining up with TRBD1. Germline V gene sequence: CDR1 SQVTM, CDR2 ANQGSEA. This CDR3 is built from 13 residues. V was clipped by 7 bases and J by 3 bases; unmatched bases: 9. The CDR3 coding sequence is TGCAGCGCCGGCCGGGACAGATACTACGAGCAGTACTTC. It yields the protein CSAGRDRYYEQYF.

This clonotype was seen only once. V gene TRBV4-1 combines with J gene TRBJ2-7; possible D gene TRBD2, 6 bases. The germline V gene has CDR1 MGHRA and CDR2 YSYEKL. The V and J ends lost 3 bases and 3 bases respectively, with 18 bases between them. The CDR3 extends over 16 amino acids. DNA of the CDR3: TGCGCCAGCAGCCAGGTCGACGGGGGAATCATCTACGAGCAGTACTTC. Residues: CASSQVDGGIIYEQYF.

V gene TRBV6-5 combines with J gene TRBJ2-1; 10 nucleotides align to TRBD2. This CDR3 is built from 14 residues. J was trimmed by 10 bases and V by 2 bases; bases with no gene match: 5. Germline CDR1 reads MNHEY; CDR2 reads SVGAGI. The CDR3 reads CASSYKRGGREQFF. As DNA, the CDR3 is TGTGCCAGCAGTTACAAGCGGGGGGGCCGGGAGCAGTTCTTC.

The gene calls are TRBV6-5 and TRBJ2-5; 8 bases are shared with TRBD2. V gave up 5 bases and J gave up 5 bases; unmatched junction bases: 4. The CDR3 runs 13 residues. Germline V gene sequence: CDR1 MNHEY, CDR2 SVGAGI. CDR3 nucleotide sequence: TGTGCCAGCAGTAGGACTAGCTTGGAGACCCAGTACTTC. Translation gives CASSRTSLETQYF.

V is TRBV10-2 and J is TRBJ1-1; 9 bases map to TRBD1. Looked up from germline, CDR1 is WSHSY and CDR2 is SAAADI. CDR3 length: 13 amino acids. V gave up 8 bases and J gave up 1 base; unmatched junction bases: 2. The CDR3 loop is CASGGQGNTEAFF. CDR3 in DNA: TGCGCCAGCGGGGGACAGGGGAACACTGAAGCTTTCTTT.

The chain joins TRBV27 to TRBJ1-4, with unresolved D. This CDR3 is 15 amino acids long. V lost 5 bases, J lost 5 bases, and 15 bases lay in between. CDR1 is MNHEY, CDR2 SMNVEV, per germline (reference sequence). The CDR3 spells CASSGPGGRNEKLFF. Written as DNA, the CDR3 is TGTGCCAGCAGTGGCCCGGGAGGGCGGAATGAAAAACTGTTTTTT.

This clonotype has just a few counts. The gene calls are TRBV20-1 and TRBJ1-2, with no clear D. V dropped 5 bases and J dropped 4 bases, with 5 bases sitting between them. Germline loops: CDR1 DFQATT, CDR2 SNEGSKA (reference sequence). CDR3 size: 10 residues. The CDR3 DNA follows: TGCAGTGCTCCCTCCTATGGCTACACCTTC. Translating it yields CSAPSYGYTF.

The rearrangement links TRBV9 to TRBJ2-2, with D possibly being TRBD1 (6 bases). The CDR3 length is 13 residues. CDR1 is SGDLS, CDR2 YYNGEE, per germline. With 2 bases removed from V and 7 bases from J, the gap between germline ends came to 9 bases. The CDR3 sequence is CASSVSGDGELFF. Written as DNA, the CDR3 is TGTGCCAGCAGCGTCTCAGGGGACGGGGAGCTGTTTTTT.

The rearrangement uses TRBV7-6 and TRBJ2-2, with D uncertain. Germline V lookup: CDR1 SGHVS, CDR2 FNYEAQ. This CDR3 has 12 residues. The V gene lost 9 bases and the J gene lost 4 bases, with 9 bases spanning the gap. Here the CDR3 reads CASVSATGELFF. CDR3 sequence (DNA): TGTGCCAGTGTTTCCGCCACCGGGGAGCTGTTTTTT. The full variable domain, in which reference TRBV7-6 and TRBJ2-2 provide the parts outside the CDR3, is GAGVSQSPRYKVTKRGQDVALRCDPISGHVSLYWYRQALGQGPEFLTYFNYEAQQDKSGLPNDRFSAERPEGSISTLTIQRTEQRDSAMYRCASVSATGELFFGEGSRLTVL.

The V and J genes are TRBV27 and TRBJ2-2; TRBD1 aligns across 9 bases. Germline V gene lookup returns CDR1 MNHEY and CDR2 SMNVEV (reference sequence). CDR3 length equals 16 residues. J was trimmed by 5 bases and V by 5 bases; bases with no gene match: 9. The CDR3 coding sequence is TGTGCCAGCAGTACCCCTCGGGACAGGGTTACCGGGGAGCTGTTTTTT. Translated, it gives CASSTPRDRVTGELFF.

V gene TRBV20-1 combines with J gene TRBJ2-7; 13 nucleotides align to TRBD2. The CDR3 extends over 17 amino acids. Losses at the gene ends were 2 bases for V and 6 bases for J; bases not matched to a gene: 13. Germline V gene lookup returns CDR1 DFQATT and CDR2 SNEGSKA (reference sequence). CDR3 DNA: TGCAGTGCTAGACAACTAGCGGGGGGGAAGGCCCCTTCCGAGCAGTACTTC. It translates to CSARQLAGGKAPSEQYF.

This chain connects TRBV20-1 to TRBJ2-7; D gene uncertain. V gave up 1 base and J gave up 3 bases, with 7 bases separating them. The germline CDR1 and CDR2 sequences are DFQATT and SNEGSKA (reference sequence). The CDR3 length is 12 residues. CDR3 coding DNA: TGCAGTGCTAGAGGATCAGGCTACGAGCAGTACTTC. The encoded protein is CSARGSGYEQYF.